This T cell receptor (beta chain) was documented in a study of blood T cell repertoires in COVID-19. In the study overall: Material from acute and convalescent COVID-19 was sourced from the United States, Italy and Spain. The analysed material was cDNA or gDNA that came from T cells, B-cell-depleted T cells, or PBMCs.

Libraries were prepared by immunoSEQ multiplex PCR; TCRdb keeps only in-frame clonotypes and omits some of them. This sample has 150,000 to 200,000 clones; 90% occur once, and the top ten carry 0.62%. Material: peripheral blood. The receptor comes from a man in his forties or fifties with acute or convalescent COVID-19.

CDR3: CASSYFGGTEAFF. The CDR3 DNA follows: TGTGCCAGCAGTTACTTCGGGGGCACTGAAGCTTTCTTT. The rearrangement joins TRBV6-2 or TRBV6-3 to TRBJ1-1, with D tentatively TRBD1 (5 bases). V lost 1 base and J 4 bases, leaving 7 bases between the germline ends. The CDR3 has 13 amino acids. Germline V gene data show CDR1 as MNHEY and CDR2 as SVGEGT.